The rows below give T cell receptor beta chains drawn from one sample of a study of blood T cell repertoires in COVID-19. Repertoires were generated with immunoSEQ multiplex PCR, while TCRdb's copy carries only in-frame clones and drops some. The sample carries about 200,000 clones, roughly 90% recorded once. Sequenced: peripheral blood. These receptors were obtained from a woman aged 40-49 years who had recovered from COVID-19. The CDR3 runs from the conserved cysteine through the conserved F or W. D genes are given only for firm matches. Rows may omit the clone size; those that give it use once, few, many or a size class.

- TRBJ2-7 - TRBV7-3 TGTGCCAGCAGCTTAACCCGGGACACTGGGCAGTACTTC CASSLTRDTGQYF
- TRBJ1-2 few TRBV5-4 TGTGCCAGCAGCGACGGATCGGGACTAGGCTACACCTTC CASSDGSGLGYTF
TRBD1 TRBJ2-7 - TRBV15 TGTGCCACCAGCAGAGGGGGGACAGGGGGCACCGAGCAGTACTTC CATSRGGTGGTEQYF
- TRBJ2-5 - TRBV14 TGTGCCAGCAGCCACGGGCAGGGCCAGACCCAGTACTTC CASSHGQGQTQYF
TRBD2 TRBJ2-1 - TRBV11-2 TGTGCCAGCAGCTTAATTCCACTAGCGCGGAATGAGCAGTTCTTC CASSLIPLARNEQFF
- TRBJ2-6 - TRBV10-3 TGTGCCATCAGTGAGTCTCAGAGGCTGACTTTC CAISESQRLTF
- TRBJ1-4 - TRBV28 TGTGCCAGCAGTTTGATCGTCAGTCCTGCAACTAATGAAAAACTGTTTTTT CASSLIVSPATNEKLFF
- TRBJ2-5 - TRBV5-4 TGTGCCAGCAGCACCCCGGGACAAGGCCAAGAGACCCAGTACTTC CASSTPGQGQETQYF
- TRBJ2-1 - TRBV5-8 TGTGCCAGCAGCTTCACTCGCGTTGGTGAGCAGTTCTTC CASSFTRVGEQFF
- TRBJ1-1 few TRBV7-2 TGTGCCAGCAGCTTAAATGGGGGGGACACTGAAGCTTTCTTT CASSLNGGDTEAFF
- TRBJ2-4 - TRBV9 TGTGCCAGCAGCGAGGACTGGGTCGCCAAAAACATTCAGTACTTC CASSEDWVAKNIQYF
TRBD2 TRBJ2-3 - TRBV7-3 TGTGCCAGCAGCCAAGCGGGGGGCGGCACAGATACGCAGTATTTT CASSQAGGGTDTQYF
TRBD1 TRBJ1-2 - TRBV28 TGTGCCAGCAGTGCCGCGGCGGAACAGGGGAGCCCTAACTATGGCTACACCTTC CASSAAAEQGSPNYGYTF
- TRBJ2-7 - TRBV2 TGTGCCAGCACGCAGGACTACGAGCAGTACTTC CASTQDYEQYF
- TRBJ2-3 - TRBV7-3 TGTGCCAGCAGCGGAGGACTGGGCCTAAGCACAGATACGCAGTATTTT CASSGGLGLSTDTQYF
TRBD2 TRBJ2-7 - TRBV7-9 TGTGCCAGCAGCCCGAGGACTAGCGGGAATGTATACGAGCAGTACTTC CASSPRTSGNVYEQYF
TRBD2 TRBJ2-1 - TRBV4-3 TGCGCCAGCAGCCAAGATAGGCTAGCGGGAGGCCTTTACAATGAGCAGTTCTTC CASSQDRLAGGLYNEQFF
TRBD2 TRBJ2-7 - TRBV6-5 TGTGCCAGCGGGCGGACTAGCGGTTCCTACGAGCAGTACTTC CASGRTSGSYEQYF
TRBD1 TRBJ2-3 - TRBV6-1 TGTGCCAGCAGTGAAACCGCCGGGGACAGGGAGTCAGATACGCAGTATTTT CASSETAGDRESDTQYF
TRBD1 TRBJ1-2 - TRBV19 TGTGCCAGTAGTACCGGACAGGGCGTCGACTATGGCTACACCTTC CASSTGQGVDYGYTF
TRBD1 TRBJ1-2 - TRBV15 TGTGCCACGGGAGATACAGGGGCCCGTGGCTACACCTTC CATGDTGARGYTF
TRBD2 TRBJ2-1 - TRBV9 TGTGCCAGCAGCGCCACGGGGGGTAGCGTATTGGGAGAGCAGTTCTTC CASSATGGSVLGEQFF
- TRBJ2-1 - TRBV7-8 TGTGCCAGCAGCAAAATCCGGGATATGGGTGAGCAGTTCTTC CASSKIRDMGEQFF
TRBD1 TRBJ1-1 once TRBV11-3 TGTGCCAGCAGCCCAAGGACAGGGAACACTGAAGCTTTCTTT CASSPRTGNTEAFF
- TRBJ2-5 - TRBV27 TGTGCCAGCAGTTTAAGGGGCAGGGCTGAATCAGAGACCCAGTACTTC CASSLRGRAESETQYF
- TRBJ1-1 - TRBV3-1/TRBV3-2 TGTGCCAGCAGCCAAGGTAGGGGGACTGAAGCTTTCTTT CASSQGRGTEAFF
TRBD2 TRBJ2-5 - TRBV4-2 TGTGCCAGCAGCCACGGGACTAGCGGGAGGGGGGAGACCCAGTACTTC CASSHGTSGRGETQYF
TRBD2 TRBJ2-3 once TRBV7-3 TGTGCCAGCAGCTTAAGCGGGACTAGCGGGGTCAGCGATACGCAGTATTTT CASSLSGTSGVSDTQYF
TRBD1 TRBJ1-1 - TRBV5-6 TGTGCCAGCAGCCCCTTGGGACAGCTAATAGGTGAAGCTTTCTTT CASSPLGQLIGEAFF
- TRBJ1-1 - TRBV7-2 TGTGCCAGCAGCCCCAGGGATCTCACTGAAGCTTTCTTT CASSPRDLTEAFF
TRBD2 TRBJ2-7 - TRBV5-6 TGTGCCAGCAGCTTGCGTAGCGGGAGTTTCTACGAGCAGTACTTC CASSLRSGSFYEQYF
- TRBJ1-4 - TRBV25-1 TGTGCCAGCAGTGAAATGGGGAGGGAAGGTTTAAGGGAAAAACTGTTTTTT CASSEMGREGLREKLFF
- TRBJ2-1 - TRBV28 TGTGCCAGCCTCGGGAGCAATGAGCAGTTCTTC CASLGSNEQFF
- TRBJ1-2 - TRBV12-3/TRBV12-4 TGTGCCAGCAGCCTCACAGGGAACTATGGCTACACCTTC CASSLTGNYGYTF
TRBD1 TRBJ1-5 - TRBV10-3 TGTGCCATCAGTGGACAGGGTTCCGAACAGCCCCAGCATTTT CAISGQGSEQPQHF